A few counts support the clone carrying this T cell receptor beta chain. This sample was taken from a study of blood T cell repertoires in COVID-19. Overall study context: There were acute and convalescent COVID-19 samples, and they came from the United States, Italy and Spain. The analysed material was cDNA or gDNA that came from T cells, B-cell-depleted T cells, or PBMCs.

Assay: immunoSEQ multiplex PCR; the TCRdb copy retains only in-frame clones and omits some. This table holds around 150,000 clones, 70% to 80% found once. This clonotype was sampled from a man aged 55-75 years who had recovered from COVID-19. The sample was peripheral blood.

CDR3 nucleotide sequence: TGTGCCAGCAGCCAACCCGCCGAGGTCTATGGCTACACCTTC. This encodes CASSQPAEVYGYTF. The gene calls are TRBV4-2 and TRBJ1-2; D is uncertain. CDR1 is LGHNA, CDR2 YNFKEQ, per germline. This CDR3 spans 14 amino acids. The ends were cut back, 2 bases at V and 4 bases at J, with 11 bases in the middle.